One and the same sample provided the 12 T cell receptor beta chains below, sequenced in a study of blood T cell repertoires in COVID-19. Libraries were prepared by immunoSEQ multiplex PCR; TCRdb keeps only in-frame clonotypes and omits some of them. The sample has about 210,000 clones, over 80% seen once. Sequenced sample: PBMCs or T cells enriched from blood (not recorded which). These receptors all stem from a woman aged 30 to 39 who had been exposed to COVID-19.

The chain links TRBV7-9 to TRBJ2-7; 16 bases are shared with TRBD2. Unmatched junction bases numbered 8, after V lost 4 bases and J lost 5 bases. There are 17 residues in the CDR3. From germline, CDR1 is SEHNR and CDR2 FQNEAQ (reference sequence). The CDR3: CASSSLGLAGGLHEQYF. In nucleotides, the CDR3 is TGTGCCAGCAGCTCCCTGGGACTAGCGGGGGGGCTGCACGAGCAGTACTTC.

CDR3 amino acids: CASSPVGAGGQIEQFF. In DNA form, the CDR3 reads TGTGCCAGCAGCCCTGTGGGAGCGGGGGGGCAAATTGAGCAGTTCTTC. The chain recombines TRBV7-3 with TRBJ2-1, with 10 bases that match TRBD2. This CDR3 is built from 16 residues. Germline V gene lookup returns CDR1 SGHTA and CDR2 FQGTGA. Unmatched junction bases numbered 13, after V lost 5 bases and J lost 9 bases.

Written as DNA, the CDR3 is TGTGCCAGCAGTTTCCACGGTGAAAAACTGTTTTTT. Its protein is CASSFHGEKLFF. The rearrangement links TRBV27 to TRBJ1-4; D unclear. Trimming stripped 3 bases from V and 7 bases from J, with 6 bases between. The CDR3 extends over 12 amino acids. Germline V gives CDR1 MNHEY, CDR2 SMNVEV (reference sequence).

V is TRBV7-2 and J is TRBJ1-1; 7 nucleotides line up with TRBD1. With 1 base clipped from V and 1 base from J, the junction kept 3 bases outside the gene matches. The CDR3 runs 15 residues. The germline V gene has CDR1 SGHTA and CDR2 FQGNSA. The CDR3 sequence is CASSLVGGGNTEAFF. CDR3 nucleotide sequence: TGTGCCAGCAGCTTAGTAGGGGGCGGGAACACTGAAGCTTTCTTT.

The genes are TRBV21-1 and TRBJ2-3; TRBD2, the table's D call, was not compared with the DNA. TRBV21-1 is a documented pseudogene. This CDR3 region has 13 residues. The CDR3 bases are TGTGCCAGCAGAGAAAGAGGGACAGATACGCAGTATTTT. Amino acid sequence: CASRERGTDTQYF.

This chain joins TRBV6-6 and TRBJ1-5, with D uncertain. The CDR3 totals 14 residues. CDR1 and CDR2 from the germline V gene are MNHNY and SVGAGI (reference sequence). V was clipped by 5 bases and J by 1 base, with 9 bases between them. The CDR3 DNA sequence: TGTGCCAGCAGTCCCCCTGAGAGCAATCAGCCCCAGCATTTT. The encoded protein is CASSPPESNQPQHF.

The V and J genes are TRBV3-1 (or the pseudogene TRBV3-2) and TRBJ2-1; D gene uncertain. V was shortened by 0 bases and J by 10 bases, with 7 bases between the two germline ends. Germline CDR1 is LGHDT and CDR2 is YNNKEL (reference sequence). CDR3 size: 12 residues. In nucleotides, the CDR3 is TGTGCCAGCAGCCAAGATCTGCGCGAGCAGTTCTTC. Amino acid sequence: CASSQDLREQFF.

The V call is TRBV5-5, the J call TRBJ1-1; D perhaps matches TRBD1 (6 bases). Germline V gene sequence: CDR1 SGHKS, CDR2 YYEKEE (reference sequence). The germline V and J ends were trimmed by 1 base and 6 bases, with 16 bases remaining between them. This CDR3 comprises 15 residues. The CDR3 nucleotides are TGTGCCAGCAGCTTGCAAATGTTGGGGGCGGCTGAAGCTTTCTTT. This encodes CASSLQMLGAAEAFF.

This clone has just one count. V gene TRBV14 combines with J gene TRBJ2-7; 8 nucleotides match TRBD2. V was clipped by 0 bases and J by 6 bases; unmatched bases: 10. CDR3 length equals 16 residues. Germline CDR1 is SGHDN and CDR2 is FVKESK. The CDR3 spells CASSQDKAGATREQYF. The DNA for the CDR3 is TGTGCCAGCAGCCAAGATAAAGCGGGGGCCACCCGCGAGCAGTACTTC.

This chain joins TRBV13 and TRBJ1-5, with D uncertain. The length of the CDR3 is 13 residues. Germline V gene sequence: CDR1 PRHDT, CDR2 FYEKMQ (reference sequence). V dropped 2 bases and J dropped 6 bases, with 8 bases sitting between them. The CDR3 loop is CASSLRGAQPQHF. The CDR3 bases are TGTGCCAGCAGCTTACGGGGTGCTCAGCCCCAGCATTTT.

This chain connects TRBV11-1 to TRBJ2-7; TRBD1 agrees at 10 bases. The V gene's germline CDR1 is SGHAT and CDR2 FQDESV (reference sequence). The CDR3 has 14 residues. The V segment lost 4 bases and the J segment 3 bases; nucleotides outside the gene matches: 3. The CDR3 DNA sequence: TGTGCCAGCAGCTCGCGGACAGGGGGCTACGAGCAGTACTTC. Translation: CASSSRTGGYEQYF.

The CDR3 protein is CASASRGGSYNEQFF. CDR3 sequence (DNA): TGTGCCAGCGCGTCACGGGGGGGTTCCTACAATGAGCAGTTCTTC. The chain combines TRBV19 with TRBJ2-1; 8 bases line up with TRBD2. J was trimmed by 1 base and V by 9 bases; bases with no gene match: 8. From germline, CDR1 is LNHDA and CDR2 SQIVND (reference sequence). The CDR3 length is 15 residues.